This paragraph reports one T cell receptor beta chain. Antigen unknown. The data were taken from a study of siplizumab effects on memory and regulatory T cells. Study outcomes and limitations: Controls showed an average of 26.9% Treg-derived mappable alloreactive CD4+ clones, while siplizumab showed nearly 70%.

TCRdb keeps only in-frame clones here, not all; method: immunoSEQ multiplex PCR. The data hold 37,000 or so clones, with about 89% observed a single time. The V and J ends lost 0 bases and 6 bases respectively, with 9 bases between them. There are 14 residues in the CDR3. CDR1 and CDR2 (germline): SGDLS, YYNGEE. The V gene is TRBV9, the J gene TRBJ2-2; D is unclear. Sequencing was performed on naive CD4+ T cells sorted from blood. This receptor was identified in a human donor in good health. In DNA form, the CDR3 reads TGTGCCAGCAGCGTAGCTGCCCCTGCCGGGGAGCTGTTTTTT. This translates into CASSVAAPAGELFF.